The present TCR beta chain was sequenced within a study of OX40 agonist ivuxolimab in advanced cancers. For the study at large: Treatment of patients was with ivuxolimab, an agonistic anti-OX40 (CD134) antibody. Study outcomes and limitations: At 0.1 to 3.0 mg/kg, CD4+ and CD8+ blood T cells expanded clonally by week 6.

As to this clone: The antigen remains undetermined.

Trimming pared 4 bases from V and 1 base from J, leaving 11 bases between. The CDR3 is made up of 14 amino acids. Germline CDR1 is SGHKS and CDR2 is YYEKEE (reference sequence). A history of autoimmune disease or systemic immunosuppression excluded patients. The data were produced by immunoSEQ multiplex PCR, yet TCRdb's version contains in-frame clones alone and is incomplete. The profile shows tens of thousands of clones, roughly 82% of them singletons. V is TRBV5-5 and J is TRBJ2-5; D gene ambiguous. This receptor was obtained from an adult with an advanced solid tumor such as melanoma, head and neck, liver or kidney cancer. Sequencing was performed on CD4+ or CD8+ T cells sorted from blood, taken in a trial of the OX40 agonist ivuxolimab. The CDR3 DNA reads TGTGCCAGCAGCCTACCCGGGTCCCAAGAGACCCAGTACTTC. Its protein product is CASSLPGSQETQYF.